Each of the 3 T cell receptor beta chains below was sequenced from the same sample in a study of glioma-infiltrating T cells. Using RNA template, CDR3s of TCR alpha and beta were amplified with iRepertoire arm-PCR. In TCRdb, the multiplex PCR reads were re-called with MiXCR into one record per CDR3 protein. The profile shows about 410,000 distinct CDR3 sequences, about 40% of them singletons. Sequenced sample: glioma tissue, nonneoplastic brain tissue, or PBMCs (not recorded which). The source is a human donor with low-grade glioma or glioblastoma, undergoing nonglioma brain surgery, or in good health (not recorded which).

This clonotype was found a few times. V usage is TRBV7-2 and J usage is TRBJ2-7; D might be TRBD1 (6 bases). Germline V gives CDR1 SGHTA, CDR2 FQGNSA. V lost 6 bases to trimming and J lost 2 bases, with 20 bases between them. There are 16 residues in the CDR3. The CDR3 loop is CASRRSSRGTAYEQYF. CDR3 bases: TGTGCCAGCAGGAGATCAAGCAGGGGTACCGCCTACGAGCAGTACTTC.

This clonotype was counted a few times. V is TRBV5-1 and J is TRBJ2-2; TRBD2 matches 7 bases. Germline assignment: CDR1 SGHRS and CDR2 YFSETQ. Losses at the gene ends were 2 bases for V and 1 base for J; bases not matched to a gene: 8. This CDR3 spans 17 amino acids. This CDR3 is CASSFSSGTMNTGELFF. The CDR3, as DNA: TGCGCCAGCAGCTTTTCGTCCGGGACTATGAACACCGGGGAGCTGTTTTTT.

The rearrangement uses TRBV5-4 and TRBJ2-5; 8 bases match TRBD2. CDR1 is SGHNT and CDR2 is YYREEE in the germline V gene (reference sequence). The CDR3 loop spans 14 amino acids. With 7 bases clipped from V and 5 bases from J, the junction kept 10 bases outside the gene matches. The CDR3 DNA sequence: TGTGCCAGCGGACCGGGGGGGAGAAGGGAGACCCAGTACTTC. It encodes CASGPGGRRETQYF. The variable domain in full, with the rest retrieved from reference TRBV5-4 and TRBJ2-5, is ETGVTQSPTHLIKTRGQQVTLRCSSQSGHNTVSWYQQALGQGPQFIFQYYREEENGRGNFPPRFSGLQFPNYSSELNVNALELDDSALYLCASGPGGRRETQYFGPGTRLLVL.